This T cell receptor beta chain was retrieved from a study of cytomegalovirus exposure and HLA in healthy donors. The CDR3 is made up of 16 amino acids. Per the germline V gene, CDR1 is SGHTA and CDR2 is FQGTGA. The V segment lost 5 bases and the J segment 6 bases; nucleotides outside the gene matches: 8. Regarding this clone: The antigen is not known.

Primers: 60 Vbeta forward and 13 Jbeta reverse. The assay was immunoSEQ multiplex PCR, and TCRdb's table has in-frame clones only and misses some. Counted here are tens of thousands of clones, about 76% occurring once; the ten biggest clones make up over 2.5%. Study outcomes and limitations: In a later analysis, CMV-associated beta chains were mostly HLA-associated, it appeared.

This chain joins TRBV7-3 and TRBJ2-2; TRBD2 agrees at 11 bases. The sequence came from a man aged 18 to 30 in good health and CMV-seronegative. Material: PBMCs. The CDR3 reads CASSITSGGPPGELFF. In DNA form, the CDR3 reads TGTGCCAGCAGCATCACTAGCGGGGGCCCCCCCGGGGAGCTGTTTTTT.